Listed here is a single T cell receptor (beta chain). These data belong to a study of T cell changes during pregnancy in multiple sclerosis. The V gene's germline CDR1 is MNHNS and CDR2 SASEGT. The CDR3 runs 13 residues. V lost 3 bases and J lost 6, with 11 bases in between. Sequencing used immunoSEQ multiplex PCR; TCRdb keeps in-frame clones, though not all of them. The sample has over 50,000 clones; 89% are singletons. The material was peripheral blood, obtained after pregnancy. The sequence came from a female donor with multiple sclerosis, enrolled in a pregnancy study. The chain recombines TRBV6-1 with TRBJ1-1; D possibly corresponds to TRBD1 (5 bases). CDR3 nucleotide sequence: TGTGCCAGCAGTGATAGGGGTATCGCTGAAGCTTTCTTT. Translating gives CASSDRGIAEAFF.